This T cell receptor (beta chain) was identified during a study of cytomegalovirus exposure and HLA in healthy donors. As to this clone: What it binds is unknown.

This PCR relied on a set of 60 Vbeta primers and 13 Jbeta primers. Original methodology: A later analysis tallied 80 million to 100 million unique TCR beta chains, about 9.9 million of them shared. Produced via immunoSEQ multiplex PCR; TCRdb's table is partial and in-frame only. D and trimming were read from the DNA, whereas the V and J calls and clone size are those reported in that table. The repertoire has roughly 160,000 clones, around 82% of them found once; the top ten carry about 1%. The study's findings and limits: CMV antigen specificity was confirmed in vitro for three CMV-associated chains. In a later analysis, DRB1 alleles had the most associated TCRs; HLA-C alleles the fewest.

Germline CDR1 reads SGHRS; CDR2 reads YFSETQ. The CDR3 is 13 residues long. V was clipped by 3 bases and J by 2 bases; unmatched bases: 2. The chain links TRBV5-1 to TRBJ2-7; 7 nucleotides align to TRBD1. What was sequenced was PBMCs. This TCR derives from a man younger than 40 in good health and CMV-seronegative. CDR3 in DNA: TGCGCCAGCAGCTCGGACAGGCCCTACGAGCAGTACTTC. Residues: CASSSDRPYEQYF. Full variable domain (rest looked up from reference TRBV5-1 and TRBJ2-7): KAGVTQTPRYLIKTRGQQVTLSCSPISGHRSVSWYQQTPGQGLQFLFEYFSETQRNKGNFPGRFSGRQFSNSRSEMNVSTLELGDSALYLCASSSDRPYEQYFGPGTRLTVT.